What follows is one T cell receptor beta chain and its context. The antigen is not known. These data come from a study of a mutant IDH1 vaccine in newly diagnosed glioma. Study at large: Vaccination started 4-6 weeks after radiotherapy alone, or with temozolomide cycles. V12 occurred at week 35 and V13 at week 47.

Data came from immunoSEQ multiplex PCR; TCRdb stores just in-frame clones and leaves some out. The data contain under 60,000 clones, more than 75% of them singletons. Indicated time point: week 47, end of study. With topical imiquimod, each dose of the vaccine consisted of 300 ug of mutant IDH1 20-mer peptide. The study gave patients eight vaccinations in weeks 1, 3, 5, 7, 11, 15, 19, 23. Those who donated had recent WHO grade 3 or 4 IDH1-mutant, ATRX-lost astrocytomas. Trimming cost V 8 bases and J 0 bases; bases outside gene matches: 5. Germline assignment: CDR1 MNHEY and CDR2 SMNVEV (reference sequence). This CDR3 contains 15 residues.

The chain uses TRBV27 and TRBJ1-3, with 9 bases identical to TRBD1. This clonotype was obtained from a woman aged 40 to 50 with glioma. Some clones in this sample may be carry-over from other donors' samples. The material was PBMCs, obtained from a glioma patient whose treatment included an IDH1 peptide vaccine. CDR3 nucleotides: TGTGCCAGCGGGACAGGGTCGTTCTCTGGAAACACCATATATTTT. Translating gives CASGTGSFSGNTIYF.